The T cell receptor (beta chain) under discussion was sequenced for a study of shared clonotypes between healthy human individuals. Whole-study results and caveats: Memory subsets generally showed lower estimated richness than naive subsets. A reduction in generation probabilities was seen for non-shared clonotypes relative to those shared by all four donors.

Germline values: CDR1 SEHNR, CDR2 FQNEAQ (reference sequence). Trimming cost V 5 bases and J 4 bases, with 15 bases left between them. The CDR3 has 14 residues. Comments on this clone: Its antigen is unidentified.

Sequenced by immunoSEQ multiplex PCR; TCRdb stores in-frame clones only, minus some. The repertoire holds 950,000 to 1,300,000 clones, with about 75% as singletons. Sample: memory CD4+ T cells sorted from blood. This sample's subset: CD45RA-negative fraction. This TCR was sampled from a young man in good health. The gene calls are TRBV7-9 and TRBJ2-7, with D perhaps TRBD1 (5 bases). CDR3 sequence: CASSRGVDRYEQYF. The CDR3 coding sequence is TGTGCCAGCAGCCGAGGAGTAGACAGATACGAGCAGTACTTC.